This T cell receptor (beta chain) was captured by sequencing in a study of cytomegalovirus exposure and HLA in healthy donors. Measured with immunoSEQ multiplex PCR; TCRdb has only the in-frame clones, and not every one. The top ten clones hold about 1.2% of a sample with roughly 63,000 clones, 70% to 90% of them seen once. This clone was counted a few times. Germline V gene data show CDR1 as GTSNPN and CDR2 as SVGIG (reference sequence). The CDR3 has 13 amino acids. V lost 2 bases to trimming and J lost 4 bases, with 11 bases between them. The sample taken for sequencing was PBMCs. The origin of this receptor is a young woman in good health and CMV-seronegative. The chain couples TRBV30 to TRBJ1-1, with a possible D match to TRBD1 (6 bases). The CDR3 is CAWSLTGLTEAFF. The CDR3 DNA reads TGTGCCTGGAGTCTAACAGGGCTCACTGAAGCTTTCTTT.